Below, 22 T cell receptor beta chains from the same sample are listed, as sequenced in a study of CD8 T cells in ankylosing spondylitis. TCRdb processed the 5' RACE reads anew with MiXCR; each CDR3 protein has one entry. The sample records a few hundred thousand distinct CDR3 sequences, approximately 20% being singletons. The sequenced sample was blood, either unsorted or a sorted T cell fraction (not recorded which). Receptors were obtained from a male donor with ankylosing spondylitis or in good health (not recorded which).

This clonotype has only a few counts. The V gene is TRBV7-3, the J gene TRBJ2-1; 14 positions match TRBD2. The CDR3 has 17 residues. V trimming: 6 bases; J trimming: 7 bases; junction bases outside the gene matches: 11. Germline lookup yields CDR1 SGHTA and CDR2 FQGTGA. The DNA for the CDR3 is TGTGCCAGCAGTTACTACGAGGGACTAGCGGGAGAGAATGAGCAGTTCTTC. Translation: CASSYYEGLAGENEQFF.

Notes on this clonotype: A much larger clone sits a single nucleotide away, making a read error possible. This sequence joins TRBV6-2 or TRBV6-3 and TRBJ1-1; D perhaps matches TRBD1 (5 bases). V was clipped by 11 bases and J by 7 bases, with 20 bases between them. The CDR3 is made up of 13 amino acids. Germline V gives CDR1 MNHEY, CDR2 SVGEGT. In DNA, the CDR3 is TGTGCCTGCTCGACAGAGAACTTCCATGAAGCTTTCTTT. This gives the protein CACSTENFHEAFF.

The rearrangement joins TRBV29-1 to TRBJ2-1; 11 nucleotides line up with TRBD2. V dropped 4 bases and J dropped 13; count of bases not matched to a gene: 9. The germline V gene encodes CDR1 SQVTM and CDR2 ANQGSEA. This CDR3 region has 13 residues. The CDR3 DNA is TGCAGCGTTGTAGCGGGAGGGCCTGTGGGCCAGTTCTTC. Residues: CSVVAGGPVGQFF.

The chain is built from TRBV7-9 and TRBJ2-1; TRBD2 aligns across 11 bases. Trimming at V came to 3 bases and at J to 6 bases, leaving 10 bases not matched to a gene. Germline-derived CDR1 and CDR2 are SEHNR and FQNEAQ (reference sequence). CDR3 length: 17 amino acids. CDR3 protein: CASSFDPTSGNFNEQFF. For the CDR3, the DNA is TGTGCCAGCAGCTTTGACCCGACTAGCGGGAATTTCAATGAGCAGTTCTTC.

This clonotype was recorded a few times. The J gene is TRBJ2-3, the V gene TRBV29-1, with TRBD2 identical over 8 bases. J was trimmed by 2 bases and V by 3 bases; bases with no gene match: 1. The CDR3 runs 13 residues. Germline-derived CDR1 and CDR2 are SQVTM and ANQGSEA. CDR3 sequence (DNA): TGCAGCGTTGATAGCGGGAACACAGATACGCAGTATTTT. This translates into CSVDSGNTDTQYF.

This clonotype has more than one count but fewer than ten. The rearrangement uses TRBV29-1 and TRBJ2-7; either TRBD1 or TRBD2 may supply D (6 bases each). Trimming left V 2 bases short and J 2 bases short, with 13 bases between. Germline loops: CDR1 SQVTM, CDR2 ANQGSEA. CDR3 length equals 14 residues. The CDR3 region has the DNA TGCAGCGTTGAATGGAGAGGGGGGACCTACGAGCAGTACTTC. Translating it yields CSVEWRGGTYEQYF.

V and J are TRBV6-5 and TRBJ1-2; maybe TRBD1 (6 bases). CDR1 and CDR2 (germline): MNHEY, SVGAGI. Trimming cost V 0 bases and J 8 bases, with 10 bases left between them. This CDR3 has 13 amino acids. The CDR3 spells CASSYSGGQGYTF. The DNA of the CDR3 is TGTGCCAGCAGTTACTCAGGGGGGCAGGGCTACACCTTC.

The gene calls are TRBV4-1 and TRBJ2-1; the D is unclear. The CDR3 is 14 residues long. V lost 0 bases to trimming and J lost 4 bases, with 7 bases between them. The germline gives CDR1 MGHRA, CDR2 YSYEKL. The CDR3 spells CASSQELGYNEQFF. CDR3 DNA sequence: TGCGCCAGCAGCCAAGAGCTGGGTTACAATGAGCAGTTCTTC.

This clonotype occurred a few times. The J gene is TRBJ2-5, the V gene TRBV4-1, with 11 bases aligning to TRBD2. This CDR3 comprises 18 residues. The trim removed 0 bases at V and 3 bases at J, leaving 9 bases unmatched. Germline V gives CDR1 MGHRA, CDR2 YSYEKL. DNA of the CDR3: TGCGCCAGCAGCCAAGATGTTAGCGGGAGGGCGTTGGAAGAGACCCAGTACTTC. Amino acid sequence: CASSQDVSGRALEETQYF.

This clonotype was observed many times. The V call is TRBV6-1, the J call TRBJ2-1; D is unclear. Germline CDR1 and CDR2: MNHNS and SASEGT. V gave up 6 bases and J gave up 0 bases, with 12 bases separating them. This CDR3 region has 15 residues. In nucleotides, the CDR3 is TGTGCCAGCAGAGATTCTTTGAGCTCCTACAATGAGCAGTTCTTC. Translated: CASRDSLSSYNEQFF.

Comments on this clonotype: This may come from a read error, since a much larger clone is one base off. V gene TRBV20-1 combines with J gene TRBJ2-1, with D unresolved. The V end was cut by 1 base, the J end by 0 bases, with 7 bases between. Germline V lookup: CDR1 DFQATT, CDR2 SNEGSKA (reference sequence). The CDR3 is made up of 14 amino acids. The CDR3 loop reads CSARAKGSYNEQFF. In nucleotides, the CDR3 is TGCAGTGCTAGAGCGAAGGGCTCCTACAATGAGCAGTTCTTC.

V and J are TRBV7-9 and TRBJ2-5, with D maybe TRBD1 (5 bases). The CDR3 has 17 residues. Germline V lookup: CDR1 SEHNR, CDR2 FQNEAQ (reference sequence). V lost 3 bases, J lost 0 bases, and 17 bases lay in between. The CDR3 nucleotides read TGTGCCAGCAGCTTGTTCGGCCTCTCCAGGGACCAAGAGACCCAGTACTTC. Protein product: CASSLFGLSRDQETQYF.

This clonotype came up many times. The rearrangement links TRBV6-5 to TRBJ2-7, with TRBD1 as a possible D gene (6 bases). This CDR3 contains 12 residues. Trimming cost V 5 bases and J 5 bases, with 10 bases left between them. CDR1 and CDR2 from the germline V gene are MNHEY and SVGAGI. The CDR3 loop is CASSDRRHEQYF. The CDR3 region has the DNA TGTGCCAGCAGTGACAGGCGGCACGAGCAGTACTTC.

This clonotype was detected a few times. The chain is built from TRBV12-3 or TRBV12-4 and TRBJ1-2; D is uncertain. V gave up 6 bases and J gave up 4 bases, with 12 bases separating them. This CDR3 is built from 13 residues. CDR3 residues: CASSNGRIYGYTF. The CDR3 DNA sequence: TGTGCCAGCAGCAATGGACGGATCTATGGCTACACCTTC.

There are many counts of this clonotype. The chain couples TRBV4-1 to TRBJ2-3, with TRBD2 matching over 8 bases. The CDR3 has 16 amino acids. Germline loops: CDR1 MGHRA, CDR2 YSYEKL. J gave up 1 base and V 0 bases, and 3 bases lay outside the gene matches. DNA of the CDR3: TGCGCCAGCAGCCAAGAGGGACTAGTAGGCACAGATACGCAGTATTTT. Translated, it gives CASSQEGLVGTDTQYF.

This clonotype was observed a handful of times. V gene TRBV9 combines with J gene TRBJ2-2; 9 positions match TRBD1. This CDR3 spans 16 amino acids. V lost 2 bases to trimming and J lost 7 bases; unmatched junction nucleotides: 9. Germline CDR1 reads SGDLS; CDR2 reads YYNGEE. CDR3 amino acids: CASSVDRDRVIGELFF. DNA of the CDR3: TGTGCCAGCAGCGTCGACCGGGACAGGGTGATCGGGGAGCTGTTTTTT. The variable domain in full, completed from reference TRBV9 and TRBJ2-2, reads DSGVTQTPKHLITATGQRVTLRCSPRSGDLSVYWYQQSLDQGLQFLIQYYNGEERAKGNILERFSAQQFPDLHSELNLSSLELGDSALYFCASSVDRDRVIGELFFGEGSRLTVL.

The genes are TRBV20-1 and TRBJ2-1, with D hard to call. Germline V gives CDR1 DFQATT, CDR2 SNEGSKA (reference sequence). V dropped 0 bases and J dropped 4 bases, with 13 bases sitting between them. The CDR3 is 15 amino acids. The CDR3 protein is CSARDIGASYNEQFF. The CDR3 nucleotides read TGCAGTGCTAGAGATATAGGCGCCTCTTACAATGAGCAGTTCTTC.

J is TRBJ2-6 and V is TRBV12-3 or TRBV12-4; TRBD2 aligns across 9 bases. This CDR3 region has 18 residues. V shed 1 base and J 0 bases; nucleotides not matched to a gene: 4. The CDR3 spells CASSLGLAETSGANVLTF. The CDR3 DNA reads TGTGCCAGCAGTTTAGGACTAGCGGAGACCTCTGGGGCCAACGTCCTGACTTTC.

There are many counts of this clonotype. The chain employs TRBV20-1 and TRBJ1-5, with D possibly being TRBD1 (5 bases). This CDR3 has 15 residues. Trimming cost V 3 bases and J 3 bases, with 15 bases left between them. The germline V gene encodes CDR1 DFQATT and CDR2 SNEGSKA (reference sequence). CDR3 nucleotide sequence: TGCAGTGCTAGTCCCGACAGATGGCTCAATCAGCCCCAGCATTTT. This encodes CSASPDRWLNQPQHF.

The rearrangement uses TRBV4-3 and TRBJ2-7, with TRBD1 matching over 8 bases. The CDR3 has 15 amino acids. The V segment lost 4 bases and the J segment 5 bases; nucleotides outside the gene matches: 10. Per germline, CDR1 LGHNA and CDR2 YSLEER. CDR3 loop: CASSLGTGPVHEQYF. In nucleotides, the CDR3 is TGCGCCAGCAGCCTTGGGACAGGCCCCGTTCACGAGCAGTACTTC.

This clonotype was found many times. The chain employs TRBV4-1 and TRBJ2-3; D is unresolved. The CDR3 loop spans 14 amino acids. CDR1 is MGHRA and CDR2 is YSYEKL in the germline V gene. The V end lost 1 base, the J end lost 7 bases, and 12 bases lay between the germline ends. The CDR3 region has the DNA TGCGCCAGCAGCCAAGGGGATGTGGATCATACGCAGTATTTT. This encodes CASSQGDVDHTQYF.

This sequence joins TRBV29-1 and TRBJ2-7, with 12 bases fitting TRBD2. After removal of 4 bases from V and 2 bases from J, the junction contained 3 bases not matched to a gene. Germline V gene lookup returns CDR1 SQVTM and CDR2 ANQGSEA. This CDR3 contains 14 residues. DNA of the CDR3: TGCAGCGTTGTCGGACTAGCGGGAACCTACGAGCAGTACTTC. Translated, it gives CSVVGLAGTYEQYF.